This is a list of T cell receptor beta chains from one sample in a study of blood T cells in healthy people across ages. TCRdb processed the 5' RACE reads anew with MiXCR; each CDR3 protein has one entry. The repertoire holds fewer than 2 million distinct CDR3 sequences, 39% seen once, with about 23% in the top ten. The sample consisted of blood. These receptors all come from a human donor in good health. Each CDR3 is given with its conserved first and last residue. The D gene is left open where the match is weak. Size tells how often a clone was seen (once, few, many) or the class of an expanded clone, and some rows leave it out.

j_call: TRBJ2-1
clone_size: .
d_call: .
v_call: TRBV9
cdr3_aa: CASSAGRFYEQFF
cdr3_nt: TGTGCCAGCAGCGCAGGGAGATTCTACGAGCAGTTCTTC

j_call: TRBJ2-1
clone_size: .
d_call: .
v_call: TRBV4-2
cdr3_aa: CASSRNELSPYNEQFF
cdr3_nt: TGTGCCAGCAGCCGCAACGAGCTTAGCCCCTACAATGAGCAGTTCTTC

j_call: TRBJ2-3
clone_size: .
d_call: TRBD2
v_call: TRBV9
cdr3_aa: CASSVAMERGAQDTQYF
cdr3_nt: TGTGCCAGCAGCGTAGCTATGGAGCGGGGGGCACAAGATACGCAGTATTTT

j_call: TRBJ2-1
clone_size: .
d_call: .
v_call: TRBV27
cdr3_aa: CASSLSPGAALNEQFF
cdr3_nt: TGTGCCAGCAGTTTATCCCCCGGGGCAGCCCTGAATGAGCAGTTCTTC

j_call: TRBJ2-3
clone_size: .
d_call: .
v_call: TRBV5-1
cdr3_aa: CASARGHSTDTQYF
cdr3_nt: TGCGCCAGCGCCCGGGGCCATAGCACAGATACGCAGTATTTT

j_call: TRBJ2-6
clone_size: .
d_call: .
v_call: TRBV4-3
cdr3_aa: CASSQDRTIGANVLTF
cdr3_nt: TGCGCCAGCAGCCAAGATCGGACTATCGGGGCCAACGTCCTGACTTTC

j_call: TRBJ2-3
clone_size: few
d_call: .
v_call: TRBV9
cdr3_aa: CASSVGVVDTQYF
cdr3_nt: TGTGCCAGCAGCGTAGGTGTAGTAGATACGCAGTATTTT

j_call: TRBJ1-4
clone_size: .
d_call: .
v_call: TRBV20-1
cdr3_aa: CSATGTGRKLFF
cdr3_nt: TGCAGTGCAACCGGGACGGGTCGAAAACTGTTTTTT

j_call: TRBJ2-6
clone_size: many
d_call: .
v_call: TRBV28
cdr3_aa: CASSSWGLSGANVLTF
cdr3_nt: TGTGCCAGCAGTTCATGGGGACTCTCTGGGGCCAACGTCCTGACTTTC

j_call: TRBJ2-1
clone_size: .
d_call: .
v_call: TRBV3-1
cdr3_aa: CASSQDVGGYNEQFF
cdr3_nt: TGTGCCAGCAGCCAAGATGTTGGGGGGTACAATGAGCAGTTCTTC

j_call: TRBJ2-6
clone_size: few
d_call: TRBD2
v_call: TRBV6-1
cdr3_aa: CASSEVVGGASDSGANVLTF
cdr3_nt: TGTGCCAGCAGTGAAGTGGTGGGAGGGGCTTCAGACTCTGGGGCCAACGTCCTGACTTTC

j_call: TRBJ1-1
clone_size: .
d_call: .
v_call: TRBV12-3/TRBV12-4
cdr3_aa: CASDRQTGTEAFF
cdr3_nt: TGTGCCAGTGATCGTCAAACCGGGACTGAAGCTTTCTTT

j_call: TRBJ2-2
clone_size: .
d_call: TRBD1
v_call: TRBV7-3
cdr3_aa: CASSPEGQSGVGELFF
cdr3_nt: TGTGCCAGCAGCCCAGAGGGACAGTCAGGAGTCGGGGAGCTGTTTTTT

j_call: TRBJ1-5
clone_size: .
d_call: .
v_call: TRBV20-1
cdr3_aa: CSARDTGLNQPQHF
cdr3_nt: TGCAGTGCTAGAGATACAGGCCTCAATCAGCCCCAGCATTTT

j_call: TRBJ2-1
clone_size: .
d_call: .
v_call: TRBV20-1
cdr3_aa: CSARRLAGASAYNEQFF
cdr3_nt: TGCAGTGCTAGAAGGCTGGCGGGGGCCTCCGCCTACAATGAGCAGTTCTTC

j_call: TRBJ1-2
clone_size: few
d_call: TRBD1
v_call: TRBV7-2
cdr3_aa: CASSQGGDFSNYGYTF
cdr3_nt: TGTGCCAGCAGCCAAGGGGGCGATTTTTCTAACTATGGCTACACCTTC

j_call: TRBJ1-1
clone_size: few
d_call: .
v_call: TRBV5-6
cdr3_aa: CASVGKATTEAFF
cdr3_nt: TGTGCCAGCGTGGGGAAAGCGACCACTGAAGCTTTCTTT

j_call: TRBJ2-1
clone_size: .
d_call: TRBD1
v_call: TRBV6-5
cdr3_aa: CASSYTRDRGKLSQFF
cdr3_nt: TGTGCCAGCAGTTACACCCGGGACAGGGGGAAATTGTCCCAGTTCTTC

j_call: TRBJ2-3
clone_size: .
d_call: .
v_call: TRBV6-6
cdr3_aa: CASTNGGPRTDTQYF
cdr3_nt: TGTGCCAGCACCAACGGGGGGCCACGCACAGATACGCAGTATTTT

j_call: TRBJ2-1
clone_size: .
d_call: .
v_call: TRBV4-1
cdr3_aa: CASSHRREQFF
cdr3_nt: TGCGCCAGCAGCCACCGCAGGGAGCAGTTCTTC

j_call: TRBJ1-5
clone_size: few
d_call: .
v_call: TRBV12-3/TRBV12-4
cdr3_aa: CASKGDATQPQHF
cdr3_nt: TGTGCCAGCAAGGGGGATGCAACTCAGCCCCAGCATTTT

j_call: TRBJ2-1
clone_size: .
d_call: .
v_call: TRBV12-3/TRBV12-4
cdr3_aa: CASSSGVLRYNEQVF
cdr3_nt: TGTGCCAGCAGTTCAGGGGTGTTGAGATACAATGAGCAGGTCTTC

j_call: TRBJ2-1
clone_size: .
d_call: TRBD2
v_call: TRBV11-2
cdr3_aa: CASSLGRGVWDEQFF
cdr3_nt: TGTGCCAGCAGCTTAGGGCGGGGGGTGTGGGATGAGCAGTTCTTC

j_call: TRBJ2-3
clone_size: many
d_call: .
v_call: TRBV29-1
cdr3_aa: CSVEGGPVYPDTQYF
cdr3_nt: TGCAGCGTTGAGGGAGGTCCCGTGTATCCAGATACGCAGTATTTT

j_call: TRBJ2-3
clone_size: .
d_call: .
v_call: TRBV20-1
cdr3_aa: CSARGLLWAGLSTDTQYF
cdr3_nt: TGCAGTGCTAGAGGTCTCCTATGGGCAGGACTGAGCACAGATACGCAGTATTTT

j_call: TRBJ1-2
clone_size: .
d_call: .
v_call: TRBV7-2
cdr3_aa: CASSLVSGRFTPYGYTF
cdr3_nt: TGTGCCAGCAGCTTAGTTTCGGGCAGGTTTACCCCCTATGGCTACACCTTC

j_call: TRBJ2-5
clone_size: .
d_call: .
v_call: TRBV5-1
cdr3_aa: CASSLGAGRSQETQYF
cdr3_nt: TGCGCCAGCAGCTTGGGGGCGGGGAGATCGCAAGAGACCCAGTACTTC

j_call: TRBJ2-3
clone_size: .
d_call: .
v_call: TRBV20-1
cdr3_aa: CSAGHRTSTDTQYF
cdr3_nt: TGCAGTGCTGGGCATCGAACTAGCACAGATACGCAGTATTTT

j_call: TRBJ2-5
clone_size: .
d_call: .
v_call: TRBV5-1
cdr3_aa: CASSLKGRAEETQYF
cdr3_nt: TGCGCCAGCAGCTTGAAGGGCAGGGCAGAAGAGACCCAGTACTTC

j_call: TRBJ1-1
clone_size: .
d_call: .
v_call: TRBV21-1
cdr3_aa: CASSKGPRGCPTEAFF
cdr3_nt: TGTGCCAGCAGCAAAGGGCCGCGGGGGTGTCCCACTGAAGCTTTCTTT

j_call: TRBJ2-7
clone_size: many
d_call: TRBD2
v_call: TRBV4-1
cdr3_aa: CASSQDFTSGGEHSYEQYF
cdr3_nt: TGCGCCAGCAGCCAAGACTTTACTAGCGGGGGAGAACACTCCTACGAGCAGTACTTC

j_call: TRBJ2-7
clone_size: many
d_call: .
v_call: TRBV27
cdr3_aa: CASSVRGSYEQYF
cdr3_nt: TGTGCCAGCTCGGTAAGGGGCTCCTACGAGCAGTACTTC

j_call: TRBJ2-5
clone_size: .
d_call: TRBD1
v_call: TRBV3-1
cdr3_aa: CASSQDLRQGIRETQYF
cdr3_nt: TGTGCCAGCAGCCAAGACTTGCGACAGGGGATCCGAGAGACCCAGTACTTC

j_call: TRBJ2-7
clone_size: .
d_call: .
v_call: TRBV12-3/TRBV12-4
cdr3_aa: CASSSVRDLAYEQYF
cdr3_nt: TGTGCCAGCAGCTCCGTACGGGACTTGGCCTACGAGCAGTACTTC

j_call: TRBJ1-5
clone_size: .
d_call: .
v_call: TRBV4-3
cdr3_aa: CASSPRRGGKPQHF
cdr3_nt: TGCGCCAGCAGCCCGAGGCGCGGAGGTAAGCCCCAGCATTTT

j_call: TRBJ1-1
clone_size: few
d_call: .
v_call: TRBV7-2
cdr3_aa: CASSPGAWAVTEAFF
cdr3_nt: TGTGCCAGCAGCCCGGGGGCCTGGGCGGTGACTGAAGCTTTCTTT

j_call: TRBJ2-1
clone_size: many
d_call: TRBD2
v_call: TRBV28
cdr3_aa: CASSLRLADEQFF
cdr3_nt: TGTGCCAGCAGTTTACGACTAGCCGATGAGCAGTTCTTC

j_call: TRBJ2-1
clone_size: .
d_call: .
v_call: TRBV29-1
cdr3_aa: CSVDGLAKIYNEQFF
cdr3_nt: TGCAGCGTTGATGGGCTAGCGAAGATATACAATGAGCAGTTCTTC

j_call: TRBJ1-1
clone_size: .
d_call: .
v_call: TRBV7-2
cdr3_aa: CASSELQGMNTEAFF
cdr3_nt: TGTGCCAGCAGCGAACTACAGGGCATGAACACTGAAGCTTTCTTT

j_call: TRBJ1-4
clone_size: few
d_call: .
v_call: TRBV4-3
cdr3_aa: CASSPFMGRDGNEKLFF
cdr3_nt: TGCGCCAGCAGCCCGTTCATGGGCAGGGACGGGAATGAAAAACTGTTTTTT

j_call: TRBJ2-4
clone_size: .
d_call: TRBD1
v_call: TRBV15
cdr3_aa: CATSKGPDRGLDIQYF
cdr3_nt: TGTGCCACCAGCAAAGGGCCAGACAGGGGGCTGGACATTCAGTACTTC

j_call: TRBJ1-1
clone_size: few
d_call: .
v_call: TRBV5-1
cdr3_aa: CASSLDKQNTEAFF
cdr3_nt: TGCGCCAGCAGCTTGGACAAACAGAACACTGAAGCTTTCTTT

j_call: TRBJ2-1
clone_size: few
d_call: .
v_call: TRBV7-3
cdr3_aa: CASSLPAGEQFF
cdr3_nt: TGTGCCAGCAGCCTCCCAGCGGGCGAGCAGTTCTTC

j_call: TRBJ2-7
clone_size: .
d_call: TRBD2
v_call: TRBV7-9
cdr3_aa: CASSLVRLAGSEQYF
cdr3_nt: TGTGCCAGCAGCTTGGTAAGGCTAGCGGGGAGCGAGCAGTACTTC

j_call: TRBJ1-1
clone_size: .
d_call: .
v_call: TRBV3-1
cdr3_aa: CASSRGPSQAFF
cdr3_nt: TGTGCCAGCAGCCGCGGACCGTCACAAGCTTTCTTT

j_call: TRBJ1-5
clone_size: few
d_call: TRBD1
v_call: TRBV7-2
cdr3_aa: CASSVDRGDQPQHF
cdr3_nt: TGTGCCAGCAGCGTAGACAGGGGGGATCAGCCCCAGCATTTT

j_call: TRBJ1-1
clone_size: .
d_call: .
v_call: TRBV27
cdr3_aa: CASIHPSTEAFF
cdr3_nt: TGTGCCAGCATCCACCCGAGCACTGAAGCTTTCTTT